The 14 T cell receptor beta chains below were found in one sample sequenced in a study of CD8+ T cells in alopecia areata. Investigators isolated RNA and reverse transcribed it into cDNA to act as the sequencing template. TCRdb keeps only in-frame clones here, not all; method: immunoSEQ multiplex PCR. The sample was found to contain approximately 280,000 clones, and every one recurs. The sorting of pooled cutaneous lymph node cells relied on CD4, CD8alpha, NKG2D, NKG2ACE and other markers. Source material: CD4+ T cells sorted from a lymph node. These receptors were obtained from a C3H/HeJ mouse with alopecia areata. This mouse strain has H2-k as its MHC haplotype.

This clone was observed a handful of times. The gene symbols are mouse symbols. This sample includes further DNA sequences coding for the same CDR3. The CDR3 DNA, read in part, is TGTGCCTGGAGTCTAAGGACAGGGAACACA. The encoded protein is CAWSLRTGNT. The whole CDR3 sequence reads CAWSLRTGNTEVFF. This chain connects TRBV31 to TRBJ1-1, with TRBD1 matching 7 bases. The read ends 4 residues shy of where the CDR3 ends; the end is completed using the germline J gene. CDR1 is GKSSPN and CDR2 is SITVG in the germline V gene. The CDR3 has 14 residues. J gave up 1 base and V 0 bases, and 2 bases lay outside the gene matches.

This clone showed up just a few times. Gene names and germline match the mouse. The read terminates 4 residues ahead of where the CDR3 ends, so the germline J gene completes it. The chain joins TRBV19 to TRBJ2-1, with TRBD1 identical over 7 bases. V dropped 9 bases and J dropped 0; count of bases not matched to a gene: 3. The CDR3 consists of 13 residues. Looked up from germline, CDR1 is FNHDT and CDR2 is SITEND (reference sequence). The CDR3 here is CATNRGNYAEQFF. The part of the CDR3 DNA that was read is TGTGCCACAAACAGGGGTAACTATGCT.

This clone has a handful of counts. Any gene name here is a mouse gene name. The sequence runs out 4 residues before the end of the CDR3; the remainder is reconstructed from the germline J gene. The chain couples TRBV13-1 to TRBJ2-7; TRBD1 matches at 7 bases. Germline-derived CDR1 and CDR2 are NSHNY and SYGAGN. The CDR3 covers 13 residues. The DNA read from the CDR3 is TGTGCCAGCAGTGACTTGACAGGGTAT. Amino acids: CASSDLTGY. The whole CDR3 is CASSDLTGYEQYF.

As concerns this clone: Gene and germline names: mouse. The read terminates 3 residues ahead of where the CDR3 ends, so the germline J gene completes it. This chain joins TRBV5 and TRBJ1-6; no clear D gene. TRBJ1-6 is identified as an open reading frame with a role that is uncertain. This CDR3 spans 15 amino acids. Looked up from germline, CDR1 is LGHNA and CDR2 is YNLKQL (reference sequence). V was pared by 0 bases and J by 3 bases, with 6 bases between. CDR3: CASSQDRFYNSPLYF. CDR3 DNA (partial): TGTGCCAGCAGCCAAGACAGATTCTATAATTCGCCC.

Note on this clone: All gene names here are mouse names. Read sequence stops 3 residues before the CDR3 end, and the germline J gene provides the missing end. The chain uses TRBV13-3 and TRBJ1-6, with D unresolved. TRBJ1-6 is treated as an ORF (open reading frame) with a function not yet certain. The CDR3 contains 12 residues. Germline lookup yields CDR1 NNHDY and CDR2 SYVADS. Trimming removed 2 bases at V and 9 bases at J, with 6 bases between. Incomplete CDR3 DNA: TGTGCCAGCAGTGACAGGAGTTCGCCC. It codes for CASSDRSSP. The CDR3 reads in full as CASSDRSSPLYF.

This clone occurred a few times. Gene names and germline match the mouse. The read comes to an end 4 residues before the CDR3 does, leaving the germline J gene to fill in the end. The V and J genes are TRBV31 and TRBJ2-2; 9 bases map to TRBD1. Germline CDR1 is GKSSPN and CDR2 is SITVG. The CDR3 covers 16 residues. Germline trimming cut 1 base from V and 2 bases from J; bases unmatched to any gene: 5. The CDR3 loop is CAWSPSGTGNTGQLYF. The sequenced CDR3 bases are TGTGCCTGGAGTCCCTCCGGGACAGGGAACACCGGG.

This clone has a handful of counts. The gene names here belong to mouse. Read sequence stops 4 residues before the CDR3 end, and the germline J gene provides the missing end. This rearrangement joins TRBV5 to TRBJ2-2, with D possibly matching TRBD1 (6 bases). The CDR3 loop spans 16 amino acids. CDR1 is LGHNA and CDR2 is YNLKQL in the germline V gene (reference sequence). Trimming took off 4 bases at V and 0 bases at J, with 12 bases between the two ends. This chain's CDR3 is CASSPDRPANTGQLYF. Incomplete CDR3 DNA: TGTGCCAGCAGCCCTGACAGGCCCGCAAACACCGGG.

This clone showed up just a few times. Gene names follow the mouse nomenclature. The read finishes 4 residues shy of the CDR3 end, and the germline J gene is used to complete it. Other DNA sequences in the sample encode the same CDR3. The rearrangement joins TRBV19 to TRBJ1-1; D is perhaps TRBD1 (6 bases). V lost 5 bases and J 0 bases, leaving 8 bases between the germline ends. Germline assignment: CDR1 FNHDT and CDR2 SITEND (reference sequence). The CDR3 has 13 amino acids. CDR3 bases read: TGTGCCAGCAGGGACAGAGCAAACACA. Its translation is CASRDRANT. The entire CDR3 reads CASRDRANTEVFF. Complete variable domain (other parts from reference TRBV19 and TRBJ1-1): GGIITQTPKFLIGQEGQKLTLKCQQNFNHDTMYWYRQDSGKGLRLIYYSITENDLQKGDLSEGYDASREKKSSFSLTVTSAQKNEMAVFLCASRDRANTEVFFGKGTRLTVV.

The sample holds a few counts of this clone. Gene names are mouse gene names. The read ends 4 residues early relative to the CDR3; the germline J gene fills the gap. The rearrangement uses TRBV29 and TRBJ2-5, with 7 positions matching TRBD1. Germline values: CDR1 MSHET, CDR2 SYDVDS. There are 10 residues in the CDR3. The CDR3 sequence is CAARGDTQYF. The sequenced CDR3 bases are TGTGCCGCCAGGGGGGAC.

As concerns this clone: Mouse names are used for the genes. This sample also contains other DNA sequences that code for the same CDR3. CDR3 DNA, as far as it was read: TGCACCTGCAGTGCCAGCGGGGGGAACCAAGAC. Encoded protein: CTCSASGGNQD. The whole CDR3 protein reads CTCSASGGNQDTQYF. The chain is built from TRBV1 and TRBJ2-5, with a possible D match to TRBD2 (6 bases). The sequenced fragment ends 4 residues before the CDR3 boundary, so the rest is inferred from the germline J gene. CDR1 is NSQYPW and CDR2 is LRSPGD in the germline V gene (reference sequence). The V and J ends lost 3 bases and 0 bases respectively, with 10 bases between them. The CDR3 is made up of 15 amino acids.

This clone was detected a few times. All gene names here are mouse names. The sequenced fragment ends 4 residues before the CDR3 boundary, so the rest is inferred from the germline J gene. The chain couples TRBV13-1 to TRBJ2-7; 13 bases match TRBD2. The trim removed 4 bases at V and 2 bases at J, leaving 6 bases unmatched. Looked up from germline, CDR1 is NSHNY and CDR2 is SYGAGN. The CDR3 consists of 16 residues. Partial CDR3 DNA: TGTGCCAGCAGTTCCGGACTGGGGGGGCAGACCTAT. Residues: CASSSGLGGQTY. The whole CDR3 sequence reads CASSSGLGGQTYEQYF.

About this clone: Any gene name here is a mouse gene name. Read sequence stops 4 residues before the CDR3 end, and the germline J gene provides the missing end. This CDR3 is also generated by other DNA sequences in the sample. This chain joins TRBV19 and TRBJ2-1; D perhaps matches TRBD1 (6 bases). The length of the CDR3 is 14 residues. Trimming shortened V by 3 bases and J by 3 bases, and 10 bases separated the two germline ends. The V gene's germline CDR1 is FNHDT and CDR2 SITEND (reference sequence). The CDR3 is CASSTGEGYAEQFF. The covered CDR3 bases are TGTGCCAGCAGTACAGGGGAGGGCTATGCT.

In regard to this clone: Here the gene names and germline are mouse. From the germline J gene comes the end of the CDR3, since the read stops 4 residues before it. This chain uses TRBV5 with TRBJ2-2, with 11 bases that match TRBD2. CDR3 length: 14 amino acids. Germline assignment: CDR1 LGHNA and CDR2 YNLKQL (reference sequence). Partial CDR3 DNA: TGTGCCAGCAGCCCCGACTGGGGGGGTGGG. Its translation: CASSPDWGGG. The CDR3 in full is CASSPDWGGGQLYF.

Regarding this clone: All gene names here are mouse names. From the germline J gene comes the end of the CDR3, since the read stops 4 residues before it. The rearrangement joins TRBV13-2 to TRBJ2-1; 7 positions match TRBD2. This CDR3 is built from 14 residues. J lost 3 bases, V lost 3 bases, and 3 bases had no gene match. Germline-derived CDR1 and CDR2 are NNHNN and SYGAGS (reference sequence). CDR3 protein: CASGAWGTYAEQFF. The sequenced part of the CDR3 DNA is TGTGCCAGCGGTGCCTGGGGGACCTATGCT.